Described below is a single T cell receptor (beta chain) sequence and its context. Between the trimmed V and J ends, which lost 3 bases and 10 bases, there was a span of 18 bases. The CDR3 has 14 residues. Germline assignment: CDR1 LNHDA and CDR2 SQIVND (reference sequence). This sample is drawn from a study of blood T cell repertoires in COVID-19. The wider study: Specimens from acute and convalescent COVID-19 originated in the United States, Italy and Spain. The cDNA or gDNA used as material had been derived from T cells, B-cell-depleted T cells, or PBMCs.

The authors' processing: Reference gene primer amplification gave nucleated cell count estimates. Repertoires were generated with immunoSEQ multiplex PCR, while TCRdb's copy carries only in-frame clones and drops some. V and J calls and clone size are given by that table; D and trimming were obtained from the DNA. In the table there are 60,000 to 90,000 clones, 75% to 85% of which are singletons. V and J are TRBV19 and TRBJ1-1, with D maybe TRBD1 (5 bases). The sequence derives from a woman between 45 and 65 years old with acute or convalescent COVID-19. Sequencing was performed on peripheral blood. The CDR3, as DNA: TGTGCCAGTAGTATTACCCTCACCCGGAGGGGAGCTTTCTTT. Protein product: CASSITLTRRGAFF.